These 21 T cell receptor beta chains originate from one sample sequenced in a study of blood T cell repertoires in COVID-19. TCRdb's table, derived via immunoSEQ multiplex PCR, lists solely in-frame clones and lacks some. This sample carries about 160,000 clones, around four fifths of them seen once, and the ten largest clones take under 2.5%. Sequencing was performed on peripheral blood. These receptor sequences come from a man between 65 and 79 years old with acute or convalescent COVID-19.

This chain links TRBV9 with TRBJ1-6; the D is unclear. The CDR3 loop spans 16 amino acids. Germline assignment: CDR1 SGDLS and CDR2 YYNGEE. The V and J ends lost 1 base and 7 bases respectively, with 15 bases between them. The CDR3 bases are TGTGCCAGCAGCGTACGGGATGCGGTCGTCAATTCACCCCTCCACTTT. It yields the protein CASSVRDAVVNSPLHF.

The CDR3 DNA sequence: TGTGCCAGCAGCTTTAGCGCCCCGGGAGGGGAGCAGTTCTTC. Its translation: CASSFSAPGGEQFF. This chain uses TRBV7-9 with TRBJ2-1; 8 positions match TRBD2. V gave up 3 bases and J gave up 10 bases; unmatched junction bases: 8. Germline V gene lookup returns CDR1 SEHNR and CDR2 FQNEAQ (reference sequence). This CDR3 is 14 amino acids long.

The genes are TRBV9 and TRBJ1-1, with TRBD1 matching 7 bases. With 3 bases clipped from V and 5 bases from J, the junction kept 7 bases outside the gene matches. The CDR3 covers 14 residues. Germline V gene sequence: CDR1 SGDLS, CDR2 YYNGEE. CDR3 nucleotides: TGTGCCAGCAGCGCACAACAGGGGTTTACTGAAGCTTTCTTT. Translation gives CASSAQQGFTEAFF.

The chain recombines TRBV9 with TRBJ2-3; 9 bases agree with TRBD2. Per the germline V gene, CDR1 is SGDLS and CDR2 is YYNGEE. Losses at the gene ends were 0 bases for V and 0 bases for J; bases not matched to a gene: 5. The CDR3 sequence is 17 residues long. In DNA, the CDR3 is TGTGCCAGCAGCGTAGCTGGGGCGGGAGGGAGCACAGATACGCAGTATTTT. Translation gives CASSVAGAGGSTDTQYF.

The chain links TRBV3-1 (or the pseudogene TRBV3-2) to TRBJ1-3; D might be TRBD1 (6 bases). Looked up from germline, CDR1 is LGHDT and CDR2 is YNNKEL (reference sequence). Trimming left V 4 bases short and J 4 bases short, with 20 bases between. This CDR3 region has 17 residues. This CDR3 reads CASSPTLAGGGGNTIYF. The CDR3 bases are TGTGCCAGCAGCCCAACCCTGGCTGGGGGGGGCGGAAACACCATATATTTT.

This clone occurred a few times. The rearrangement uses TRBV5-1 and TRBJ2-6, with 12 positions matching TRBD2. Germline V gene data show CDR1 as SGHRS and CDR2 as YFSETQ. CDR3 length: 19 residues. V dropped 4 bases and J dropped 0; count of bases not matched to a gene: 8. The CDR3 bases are TGCGCCAGCAGCCCCCCGGGACTAGCGGGCCCCTCTGGGGCCAACGTCCTGACTTTC. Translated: CASSPPGLAGPSGANVLTF.

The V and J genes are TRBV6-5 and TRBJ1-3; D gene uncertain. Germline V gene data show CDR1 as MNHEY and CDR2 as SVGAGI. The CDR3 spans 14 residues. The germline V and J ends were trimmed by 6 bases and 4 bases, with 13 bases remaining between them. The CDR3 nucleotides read TGTGCCAGCAGCACTCTAATGCGGGGAAACACCATATATTTT. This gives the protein CASSTLMRGNTIYF.

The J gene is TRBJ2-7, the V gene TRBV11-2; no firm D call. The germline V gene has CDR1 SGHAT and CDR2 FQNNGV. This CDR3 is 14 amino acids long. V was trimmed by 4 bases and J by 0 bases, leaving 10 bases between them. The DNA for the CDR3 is TGTGCCAGCAGCTCGACGCTAGTCTCCTACGAGCAGTACTTC. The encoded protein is CASSSTLVSYEQYF.

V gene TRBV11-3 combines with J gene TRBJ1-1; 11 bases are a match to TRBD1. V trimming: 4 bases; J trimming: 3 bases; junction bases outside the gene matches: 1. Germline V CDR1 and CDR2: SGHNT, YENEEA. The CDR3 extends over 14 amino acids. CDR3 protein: CASSWGQGDTEAFF. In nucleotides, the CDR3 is TGTGCCAGCAGCTGGGGACAGGGGGACACTGAAGCTTTCTTT.

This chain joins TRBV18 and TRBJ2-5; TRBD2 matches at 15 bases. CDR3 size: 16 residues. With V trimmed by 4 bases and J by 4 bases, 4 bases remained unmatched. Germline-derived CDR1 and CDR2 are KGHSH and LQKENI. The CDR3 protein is CASSLRTSGGAETQYF. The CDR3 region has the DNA TGTGCCAGCTCACTACGGACTAGCGGGGGGGCAGAGACCCAGTACTTC. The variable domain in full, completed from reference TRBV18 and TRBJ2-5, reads NAGVMQNPRHLVRRRGQEARLRCSPMKGHSHVYWYRQLPEEGLKFMVYLQKENIIDESGMPKERFSAEFPKEGPSILRIQQVVRGDSAAYFCASSLRTSGGAETQYFGPGTRLLVL.

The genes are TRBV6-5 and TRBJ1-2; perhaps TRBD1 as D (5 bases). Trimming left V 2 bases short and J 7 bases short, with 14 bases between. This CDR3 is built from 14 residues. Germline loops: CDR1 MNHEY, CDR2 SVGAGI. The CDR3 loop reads CASSYGRGVGGYTF. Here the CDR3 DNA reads TGTGCCAGCAGTTACGGCCGGGGGGTTGGTGGCTACACCTTC.

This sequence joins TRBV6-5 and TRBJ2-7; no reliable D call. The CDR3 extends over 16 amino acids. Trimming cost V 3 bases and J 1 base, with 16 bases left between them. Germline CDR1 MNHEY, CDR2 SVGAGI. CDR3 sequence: CASSYGSSQRSYEQYF. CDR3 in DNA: TGTGCCAGCAGTTATGGAAGCAGCCAGCGTTCCTACGAGCAGTACTTC.

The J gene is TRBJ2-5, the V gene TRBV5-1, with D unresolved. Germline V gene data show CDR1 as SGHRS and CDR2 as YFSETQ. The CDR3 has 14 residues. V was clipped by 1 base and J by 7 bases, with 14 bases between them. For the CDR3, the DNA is TGCGCCAGCAGCTTGACGACCGGTTCTAGGACCCAGTACTTC. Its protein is CASSLTTGSRTQYF.

CDR3 nucleotide sequence: TGTGCCAGCAGTTACTCGGGGACAGGGTTTTGGCCCCAGCATTTT. Its translation is CASSYSGTGFWPQHF. The V gene is TRBV6-5, the J gene TRBJ1-5; the match to TRBD1 covers 9 bases. V was clipped by 0 bases and J by 9 bases; unmatched bases: 6. The length of the CDR3 is 15 residues. Germline V lookup: CDR1 MNHEY, CDR2 SVGAGI.

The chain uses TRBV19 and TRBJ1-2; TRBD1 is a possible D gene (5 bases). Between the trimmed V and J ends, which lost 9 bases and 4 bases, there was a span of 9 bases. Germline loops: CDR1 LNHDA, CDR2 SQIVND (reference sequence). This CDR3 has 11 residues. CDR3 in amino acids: CASEQGYGYTF. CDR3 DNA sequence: TGTGCCAGCGAGCAGGGCTATGGCTACACCTTC.

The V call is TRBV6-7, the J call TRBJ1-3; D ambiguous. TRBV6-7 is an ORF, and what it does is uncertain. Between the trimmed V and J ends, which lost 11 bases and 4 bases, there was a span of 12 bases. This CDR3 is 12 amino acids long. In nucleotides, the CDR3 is TGTGCCTCGACCTCGGGGGGAAACACCATATATTTT. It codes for CASTSGGNTIYF.

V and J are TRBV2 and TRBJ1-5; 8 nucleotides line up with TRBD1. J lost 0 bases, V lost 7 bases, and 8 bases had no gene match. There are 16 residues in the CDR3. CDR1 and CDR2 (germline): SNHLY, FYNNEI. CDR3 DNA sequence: TGTGCCAGCAACAGGGACAGGACAATTAGCAATCAGCCCCAGCATTTT. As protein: CASNRDRTISNQPQHF.

For the CDR3, the DNA is TGTGCCAGCAGAGAGTACCGACGGGATAATTCACCCCTCCACTTT. Translating gives CASREYRRDNSPLHF. V usage is TRBV2 and J usage is TRBJ1-6; D not resolved. Germline V CDR1 and CDR2: SNHLY, FYNNEI. V gave up 6 bases and J gave up 5 bases, with 14 bases separating them. The CDR3 runs 15 residues.

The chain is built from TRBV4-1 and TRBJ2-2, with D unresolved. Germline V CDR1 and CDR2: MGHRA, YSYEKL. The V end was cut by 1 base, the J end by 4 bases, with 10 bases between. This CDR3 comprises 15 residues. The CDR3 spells CASSQGHYPTGELFF. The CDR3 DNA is TGCGCCAGCAGCCAAGGTCACTACCCCACCGGGGAGCTGTTTTTT.

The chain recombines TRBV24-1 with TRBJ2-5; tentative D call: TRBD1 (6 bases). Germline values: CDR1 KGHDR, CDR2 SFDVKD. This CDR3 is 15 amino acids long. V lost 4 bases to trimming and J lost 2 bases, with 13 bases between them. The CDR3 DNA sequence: TGTGCCACCAGTGACCCACAGGGTTTTCAAGAGACCCAGTACTTC. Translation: CATSDPQGFQETQYF.

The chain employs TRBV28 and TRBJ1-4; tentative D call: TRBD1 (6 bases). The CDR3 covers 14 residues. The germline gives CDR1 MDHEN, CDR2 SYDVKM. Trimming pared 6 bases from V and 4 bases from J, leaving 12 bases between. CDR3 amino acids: CASSIGQSNEKLFF. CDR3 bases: TGTGCCAGCAGCATTGGACAGAGTAATGAAAAACTGTTTTTT.